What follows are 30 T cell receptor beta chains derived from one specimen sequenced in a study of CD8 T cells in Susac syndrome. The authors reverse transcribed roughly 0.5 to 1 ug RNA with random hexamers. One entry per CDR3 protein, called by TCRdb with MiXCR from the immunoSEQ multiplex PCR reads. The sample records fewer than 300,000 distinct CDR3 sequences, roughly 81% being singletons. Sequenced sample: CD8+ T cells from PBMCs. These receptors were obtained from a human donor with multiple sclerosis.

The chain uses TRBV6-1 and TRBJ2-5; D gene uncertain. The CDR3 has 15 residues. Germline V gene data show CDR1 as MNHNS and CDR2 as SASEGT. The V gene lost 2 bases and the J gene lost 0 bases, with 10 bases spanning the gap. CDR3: CASSELGQYQETQYF. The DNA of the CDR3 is TGTGCCAGCAGTGAATTAGGGCAGTACCAAGAGACCCAGTACTTC.

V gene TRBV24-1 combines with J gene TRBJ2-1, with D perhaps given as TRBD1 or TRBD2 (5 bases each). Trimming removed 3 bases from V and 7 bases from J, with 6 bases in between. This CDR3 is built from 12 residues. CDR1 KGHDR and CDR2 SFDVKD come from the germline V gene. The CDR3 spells CATSDGGNEQFF. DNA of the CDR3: TGTGCCACCAGTGATGGGGGTAATGAGCAGTTCTTC.

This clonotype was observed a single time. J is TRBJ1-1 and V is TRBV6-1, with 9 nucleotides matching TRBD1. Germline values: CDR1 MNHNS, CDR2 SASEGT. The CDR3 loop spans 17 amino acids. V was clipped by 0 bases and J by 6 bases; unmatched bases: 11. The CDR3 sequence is CASSEALRDRDPAEAFF. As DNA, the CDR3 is TGTGCCAGCAGTGAAGCGCTTCGGGACAGGGATCCTGCTGAAGCTTTCTTT.

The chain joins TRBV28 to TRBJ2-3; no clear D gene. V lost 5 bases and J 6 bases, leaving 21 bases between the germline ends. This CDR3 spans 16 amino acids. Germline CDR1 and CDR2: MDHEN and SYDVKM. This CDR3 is CASSPVRATLADTQYF. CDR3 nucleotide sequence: TGTGCCAGCAGTCCCGTCCGGGCAACCCTGGCGGATACGCAGTATTTT.

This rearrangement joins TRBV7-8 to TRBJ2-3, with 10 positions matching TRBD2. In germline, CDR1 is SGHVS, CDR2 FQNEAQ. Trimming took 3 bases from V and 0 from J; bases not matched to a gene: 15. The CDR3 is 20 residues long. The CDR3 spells CASSFTHTAELAGSTDTQYF. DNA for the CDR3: TGTGCCAGCAGCTTCACACATACCGCGGAACTAGCGGGAAGCACAGATACGCAGTATTTT.

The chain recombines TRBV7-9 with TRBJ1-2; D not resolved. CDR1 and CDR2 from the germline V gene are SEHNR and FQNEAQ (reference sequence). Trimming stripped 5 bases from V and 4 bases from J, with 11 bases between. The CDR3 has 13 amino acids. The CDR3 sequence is CASSPDGSYGYTF. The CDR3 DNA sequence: TGTGCCAGCAGCCCGGACGGGTCCTATGGCTACACCTTC.

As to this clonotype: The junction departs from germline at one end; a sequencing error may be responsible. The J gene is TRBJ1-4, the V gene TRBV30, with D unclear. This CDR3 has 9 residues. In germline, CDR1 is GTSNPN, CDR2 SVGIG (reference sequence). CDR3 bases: TGTGCCTGTCCGGCGGAAGCGGTTTTT. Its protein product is CACPAEAVF.

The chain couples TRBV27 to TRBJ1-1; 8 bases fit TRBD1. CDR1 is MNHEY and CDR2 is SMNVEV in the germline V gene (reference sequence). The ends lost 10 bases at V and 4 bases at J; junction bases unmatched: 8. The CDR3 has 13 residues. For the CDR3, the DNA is TGTGCCACCACGGACAGGGTGAGCACTGAAGCTTTCTTT. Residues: CATTDRVSTEAFF.

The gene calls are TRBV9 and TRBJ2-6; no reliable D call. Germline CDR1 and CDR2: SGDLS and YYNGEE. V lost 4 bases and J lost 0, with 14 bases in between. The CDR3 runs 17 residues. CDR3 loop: CASSPYGDPSGANVLTF. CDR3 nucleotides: TGTGCCAGCAGCCCGTATGGCGATCCCTCTGGGGCCAACGTCCTGACTTTC.

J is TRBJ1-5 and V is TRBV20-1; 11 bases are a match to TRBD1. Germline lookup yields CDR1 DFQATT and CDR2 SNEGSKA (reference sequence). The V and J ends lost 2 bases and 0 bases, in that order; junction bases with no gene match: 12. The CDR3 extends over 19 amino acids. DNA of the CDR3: TGCAGTGCTAGAAAAGACCGGGACAGGGGGTTATATAGCAATCAGCCCCAGCATTTT. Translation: CSARKDRDRGLYSNQPQHF.

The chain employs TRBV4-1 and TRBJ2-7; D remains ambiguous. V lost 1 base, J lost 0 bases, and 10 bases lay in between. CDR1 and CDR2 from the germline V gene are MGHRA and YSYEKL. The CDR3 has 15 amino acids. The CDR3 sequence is CASSQGEWSSYEQYF. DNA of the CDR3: TGCGCCAGCAGCCAAGGAGAATGGAGCTCCTACGAGCAGTACTTC.

For the CDR3, the DNA is TGTGCCAGTACCGGGACCAAGGAGGGCTACACCTTC. Translating gives CASTGTKEGYTF. The V gene is TRBV25-1, the J gene TRBJ1-2; the D gene is possibly TRBD1 (5 bases). The CDR3 sequence is 12 residues long. The germline V gene encodes CDR1 MGHDK and CDR2 SYGVNS. V lost 9 bases to trimming and J lost 8 bases, with 16 bases between them.

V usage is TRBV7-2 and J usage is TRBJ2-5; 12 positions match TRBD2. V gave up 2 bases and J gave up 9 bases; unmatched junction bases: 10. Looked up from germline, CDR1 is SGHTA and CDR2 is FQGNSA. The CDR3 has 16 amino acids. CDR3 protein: CASSLTASGREVAQYF. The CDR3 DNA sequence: TGTGCCAGCAGCTTAACCGCTAGCGGGAGGGAGGTTGCCCAGTACTTC.

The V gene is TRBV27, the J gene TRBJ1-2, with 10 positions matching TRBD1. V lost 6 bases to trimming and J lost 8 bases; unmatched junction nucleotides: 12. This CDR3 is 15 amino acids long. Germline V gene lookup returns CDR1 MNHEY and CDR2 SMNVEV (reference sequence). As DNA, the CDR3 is TGTGCCAGCAGAGGACAGGGGGAAAGGGAGCAGGGCTACACCTTC. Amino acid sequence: CASRGQGEREQGYTF.

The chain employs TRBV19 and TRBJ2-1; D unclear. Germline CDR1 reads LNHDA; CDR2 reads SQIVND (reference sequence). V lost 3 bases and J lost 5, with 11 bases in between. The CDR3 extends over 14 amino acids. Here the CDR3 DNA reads TGTGCCAGTAGTATGTCGGCTACCCACAATGAGCAGTTCTTC. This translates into CASSMSATHNEQFF.

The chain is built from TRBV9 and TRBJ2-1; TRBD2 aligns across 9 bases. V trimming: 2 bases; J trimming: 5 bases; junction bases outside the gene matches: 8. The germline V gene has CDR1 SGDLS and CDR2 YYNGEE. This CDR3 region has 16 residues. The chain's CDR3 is CASSVLREGLDNEQFF. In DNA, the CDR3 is TGTGCCAGCAGCGTTTTGCGGGAGGGCCTGGACAATGAGCAGTTCTTC.

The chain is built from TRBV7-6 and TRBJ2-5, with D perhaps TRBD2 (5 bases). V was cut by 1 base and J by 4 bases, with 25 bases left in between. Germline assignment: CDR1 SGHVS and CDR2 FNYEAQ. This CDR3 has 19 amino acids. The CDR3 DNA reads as TGTGCCAGCAGCTTAGGAGCTAGGGTTAGCGACACTCCAAGAGAGACCCAGTACTTC. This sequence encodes CASSLGARVSDTPRETQYF.

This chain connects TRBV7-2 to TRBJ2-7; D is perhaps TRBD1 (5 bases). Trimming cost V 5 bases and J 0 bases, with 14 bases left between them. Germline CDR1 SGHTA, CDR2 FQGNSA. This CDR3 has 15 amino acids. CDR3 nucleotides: TGTGCCAGCAGCAGGCTCAGGGAAAGCTCCTACGAGCAGTACTTC. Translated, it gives CASSRLRESSYEQYF.

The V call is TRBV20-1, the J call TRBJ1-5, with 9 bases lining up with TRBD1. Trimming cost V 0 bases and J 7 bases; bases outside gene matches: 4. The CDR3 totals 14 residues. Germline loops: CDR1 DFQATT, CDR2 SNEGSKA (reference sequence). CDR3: CSARDPDRGQPQHF. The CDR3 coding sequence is TGCAGTGCTAGAGACCCGGACAGGGGACAGCCCCAGCATTTT.

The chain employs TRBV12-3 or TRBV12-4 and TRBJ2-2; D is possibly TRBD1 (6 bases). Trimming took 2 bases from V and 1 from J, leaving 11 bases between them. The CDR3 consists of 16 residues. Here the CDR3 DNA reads TGTGCCAGCAGTTTACCGGCGGACAGGAACACCGGGGAGCTGTTTTTT. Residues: CASSLPADRNTGELFF.

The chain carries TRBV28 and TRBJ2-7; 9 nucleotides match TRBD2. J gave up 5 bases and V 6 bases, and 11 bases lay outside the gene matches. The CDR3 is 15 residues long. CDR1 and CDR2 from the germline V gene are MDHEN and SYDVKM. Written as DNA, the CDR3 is TGTGCCAGCAGAATCCTAGCTAGCGGGAACGACGAGCAGTACTTC. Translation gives CASRILASGNDEQYF.

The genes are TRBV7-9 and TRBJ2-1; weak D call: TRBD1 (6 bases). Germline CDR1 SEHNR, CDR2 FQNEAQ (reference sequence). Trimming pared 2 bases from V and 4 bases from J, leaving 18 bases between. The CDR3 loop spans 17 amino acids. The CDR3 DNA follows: TGTGCCAGCAGCTTAAACAGGGAGAGGGGTTGGTACAATGAGCAGTTCTTC. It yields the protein CASSLNRERGWYNEQFF.

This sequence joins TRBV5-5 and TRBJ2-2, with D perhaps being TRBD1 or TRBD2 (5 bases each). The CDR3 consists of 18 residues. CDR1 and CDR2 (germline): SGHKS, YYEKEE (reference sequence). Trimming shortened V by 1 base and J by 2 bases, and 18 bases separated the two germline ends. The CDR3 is CASSLRPGLRDNTGELFF. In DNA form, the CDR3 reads TGTGCCAGCAGCTTGAGGCCAGGGCTGAGGGATAACACCGGGGAGCTGTTTTTT.

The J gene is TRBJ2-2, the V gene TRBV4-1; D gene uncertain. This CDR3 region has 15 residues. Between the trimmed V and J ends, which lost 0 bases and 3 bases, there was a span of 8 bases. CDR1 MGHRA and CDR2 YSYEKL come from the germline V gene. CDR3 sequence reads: CASSQEVRDTGELFF. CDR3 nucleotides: TGCGCCAGCAGCCAAGAGGTCCGAGACACCGGGGAGCTGTTTTTT.

DNA of the CDR3: TGTGCCAGCAGTCCTCTTGGGTCTGGGAACACTGAAGCTTTCTTT. As protein: CASSPLGSGNTEAFF. V is TRBV27 and J is TRBJ1-1; D not resolved. V was pared by 5 bases and J by 1 base, with 14 bases between. CDR3 size: 15 residues. The germline CDR1 and CDR2 sequences are MNHEY and SMNVEV (reference sequence).

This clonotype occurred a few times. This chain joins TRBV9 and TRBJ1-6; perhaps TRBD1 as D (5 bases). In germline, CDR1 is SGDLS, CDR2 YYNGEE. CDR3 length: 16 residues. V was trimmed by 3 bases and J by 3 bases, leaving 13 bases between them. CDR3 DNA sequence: TGTGCCAGCAGCGCTAGGGACCGGCTCTATAATTCACCCCTCCACTTT. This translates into CASSARDRLYNSPLHF.

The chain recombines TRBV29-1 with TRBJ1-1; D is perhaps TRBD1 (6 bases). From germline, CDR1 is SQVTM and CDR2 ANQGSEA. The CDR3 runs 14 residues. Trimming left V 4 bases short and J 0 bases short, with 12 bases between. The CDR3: CSVAPGELNTEAFF. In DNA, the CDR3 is TGCAGCGTTGCGCCAGGGGAATTGAACACTGAAGCTTTCTTT.

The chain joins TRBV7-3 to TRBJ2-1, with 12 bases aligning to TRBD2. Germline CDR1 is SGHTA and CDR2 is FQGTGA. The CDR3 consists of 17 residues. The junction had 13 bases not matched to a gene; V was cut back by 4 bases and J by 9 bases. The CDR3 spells CASSSTPTSGSRGEQFF. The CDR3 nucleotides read TGTGCCAGCAGCTCAACCCCGACTAGCGGGAGTAGGGGTGAGCAGTTCTTC. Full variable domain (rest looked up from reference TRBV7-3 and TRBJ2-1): GAGVSQTPSNKVTEKGKYVELRCDPISGHTALYWYRQSLGQGPEFLIYFQGTGAADDSGLPNDRFFAVRPEGSVSTLKIQRTERGDSAVYLCASSSTPTSGSRGEQFFGPGTRLTVL.

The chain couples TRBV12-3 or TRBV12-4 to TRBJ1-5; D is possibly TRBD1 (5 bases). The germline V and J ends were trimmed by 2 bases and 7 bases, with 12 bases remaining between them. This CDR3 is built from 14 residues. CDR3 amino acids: CASSLSRVGQPQHF. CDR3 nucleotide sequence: TGTGCCAGCAGTTTATCCAGGGTCGGACAGCCCCAGCATTTT.

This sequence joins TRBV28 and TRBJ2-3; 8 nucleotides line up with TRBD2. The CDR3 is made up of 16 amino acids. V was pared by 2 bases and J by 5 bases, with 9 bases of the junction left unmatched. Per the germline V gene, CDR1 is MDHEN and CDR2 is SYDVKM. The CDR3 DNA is TGTGCCAGCAGTTTAGGACGGGAGGGCCTGGGAGATACGCAGTATTTT. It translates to CASSLGREGLGDTQYF.